Given below is one T cell receptor (beta chain) in context. This table comes from immunoSEQ multiplex PCR, and its TCRdb copy is limited to in-frame clones, with some not included. The sample yields some 150,000 clones, more than 80% seen once. This entry is derived from a study of control samples from healthy donors and cancer patients. Germline V CDR1 and CDR2: SGHKS, YYEKEE (reference sequence). The CDR3 spans 15 residues. V lost 4 bases, J lost 4 bases, and 9 bases stayed unmatched. Sequencing was done on a sample of blood. The origin of this receptor is a man between 18 and 35 years old in good health. The rearrangement uses TRBV5-5 and TRBJ1-2; 8 bases map to TRBD1. The CDR3 coding sequence is TGTGCCAGCAGCCAGACAGGGGAACCCCCCTATGGCTACACCTTC. Translation gives CASSQTGEPPYGYTF.